This T cell receptor (beta chain) stems from a study of blood T cell repertoires in COVID-19 (dated by TCRdb to the early 2020s). With regard to the full study: Samples covering the acute and convalescent phases of COVID-19 were provided by collaborators in the United States, Italy and Spain. The material from the prospective study consisted of cDNA or gDNA derived from T cells, B-cell-depleted T cells, or PBMCs. The dataset comprised deeply sampled blood TCRbeta repertoires from subjects exposed to, actively infected with, or recovered from COVID-19. A freely available public database, intended as a resource for researchers studying the immune response to SARS-CoV-2, is where the repertoires were released. Samples were obtained from the ongoing ImmuneRACE study (first 160 participants) and from over 1,000 subjects provided by 6 global collaborators. A de-identified subject ID, COVID-19 status, age in years and sex were almost always included in the sample metadata. HLA class I and class II types, where available, came from metadata supplied by the sample provider rather than from assay-based typing.

Trimming accounts for 3 bases at V and 10 bases at J, while the number of junction bases matched to no gene is 5. CDR1 and CDR2, looked up from the germline V gene, are LGHNA and YSLEER. CDR3 length: 15 amino acids, cysteine to phenylalanine. The DNA shown is the 45-base CDR3, in frame from base 1. Comments on this clone: Its binding antigen is unknown. No base quality values were provided; no much bigger clone lies one nucleotide off.

TCRbeta CDR3 regions were amplified from genomic DNA using the immunoSEQ Assay, a bias-controlled multiplex PCR. The original methods were these. Within the assay, amplification of reference gene primers was used to estimate how many nucleated cells each sample contained. To quantify the absolute abundance of each unique TCRbeta CDR3 rearrangement, sequence reads were collapsed and filtered. For each sample, productive Simpson clonality was calculated as the square root of Simpson's diversity index over productive rearrangements. In TCRdb, the immuneACCESS table is reduced to in-frame sequences with V and J assigned. These tables do not hold every clone; where another copy was compared, an unresolved V gene accounts for under half, and the others remain unexplained. That table gives V, J and clone size, and the DNA gave D and trimming. The sample profile shows nearly 250,000 clones; about 80% of them were found once. 1.5% to 2% of the sample rests with the top ten.

The collaborating institutions used their own protocols to collect whole blood in K2EDTA tubes. Collaborator samples were shipped for TCRbeta analysis as frozen whole blood, isolated PBMCs, or DNA extracted from either sample type. On the study overall, not on this receptor specifically: The amount of clinical and demographic metadata varied by source and participant and was provided uncurated.

The chain joins TRBV4-3 to TRBJ2-1; TRBD2 lines up with 14 middle nucleotides. Sequencing used peripheral blood. The TCR originated in a woman over 75 with acute or convalescent COVID-19. The nucleotides read TGCGCCAGCAGCCAGGGACTAGCGGGAGAATTGGAGCAGTTCTTC. The encoded protein is CASSQGLAGELEQFF.